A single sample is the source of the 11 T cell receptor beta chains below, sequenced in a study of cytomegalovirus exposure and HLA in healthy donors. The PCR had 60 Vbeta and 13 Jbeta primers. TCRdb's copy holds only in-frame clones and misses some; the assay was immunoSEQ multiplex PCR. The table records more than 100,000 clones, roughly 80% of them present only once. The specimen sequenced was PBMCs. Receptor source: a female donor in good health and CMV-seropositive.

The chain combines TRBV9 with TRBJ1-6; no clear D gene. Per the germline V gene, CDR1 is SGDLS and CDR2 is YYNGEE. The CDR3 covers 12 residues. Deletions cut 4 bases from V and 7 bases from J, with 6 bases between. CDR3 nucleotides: TGTGCCAGCAGCACATGGAATTCACCCCTCCACTTT. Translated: CASSTWNSPLHF.

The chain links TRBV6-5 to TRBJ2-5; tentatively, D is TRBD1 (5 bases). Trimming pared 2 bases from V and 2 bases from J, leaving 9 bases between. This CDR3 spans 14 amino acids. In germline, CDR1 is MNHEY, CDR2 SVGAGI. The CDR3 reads CASSYTTAQETQYF. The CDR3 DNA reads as TGTGCCAGCAGTTACACGACAGCTCAAGAGACCCAGTACTTC.

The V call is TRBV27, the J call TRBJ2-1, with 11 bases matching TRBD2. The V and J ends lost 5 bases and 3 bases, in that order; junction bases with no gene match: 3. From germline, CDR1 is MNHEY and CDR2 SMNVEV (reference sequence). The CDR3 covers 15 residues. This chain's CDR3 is CASSHSGGDYNEQFF. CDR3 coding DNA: TGTGCCAGCAGTCATAGCGGGGGGGACTACAATGAGCAGTTCTTC.

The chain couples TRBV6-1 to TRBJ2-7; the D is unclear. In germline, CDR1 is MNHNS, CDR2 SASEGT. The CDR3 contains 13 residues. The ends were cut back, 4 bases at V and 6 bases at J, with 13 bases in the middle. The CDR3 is CASSAPWLLEQYF. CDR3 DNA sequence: TGTGCCAGCAGTGCCCCGTGGCTCCTCGAGCAGTACTTC.

The CDR3 loop is CASSEFGEENTEAFF. In DNA form, the CDR3 reads TGTGCCAGCAGTGAGTTTGGGGAGGAGAACACTGAAGCTTTCTTT. The genes are TRBV2 and TRBJ1-1; D remains unclear. Germline V gene lookup returns CDR1 SNHLY and CDR2 FYNNEI. This CDR3 is built from 15 residues. V lost 3 bases, J lost 1 base, and 12 bases lay in between.

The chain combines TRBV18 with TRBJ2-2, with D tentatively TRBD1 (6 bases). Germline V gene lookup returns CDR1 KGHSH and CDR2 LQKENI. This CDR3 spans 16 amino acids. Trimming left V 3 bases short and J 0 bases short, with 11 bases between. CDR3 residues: CASSPGQLANTGELFF. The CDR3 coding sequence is TGTGCCAGCTCACCCGGACAGCTCGCGAACACCGGGGAGCTGTTTTTT.

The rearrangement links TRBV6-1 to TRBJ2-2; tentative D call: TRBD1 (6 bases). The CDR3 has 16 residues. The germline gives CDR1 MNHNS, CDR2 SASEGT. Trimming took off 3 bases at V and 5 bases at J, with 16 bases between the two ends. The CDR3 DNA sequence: TGTGCCAGCAGTGAGGCCGGGACAAGGCTAACCGGGGAGCTGTTTTTT. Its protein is CASSEAGTRLTGELFF.

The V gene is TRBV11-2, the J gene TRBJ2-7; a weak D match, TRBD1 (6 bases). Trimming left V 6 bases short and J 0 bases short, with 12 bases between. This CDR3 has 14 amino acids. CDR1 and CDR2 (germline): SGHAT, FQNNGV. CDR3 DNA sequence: TGTGCCAGCAGACCAGGACAGTACTCCTACGAGCAGTACTTC. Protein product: CASRPGQYSYEQYF.

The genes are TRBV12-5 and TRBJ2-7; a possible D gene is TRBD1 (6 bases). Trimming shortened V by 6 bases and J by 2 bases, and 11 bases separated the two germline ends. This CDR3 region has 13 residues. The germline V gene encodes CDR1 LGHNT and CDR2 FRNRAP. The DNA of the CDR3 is TGTGCTAGTGGCTGCCGACAGGCCTACGAGCAGTACTTC. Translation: CASGCRQAYEQYF.

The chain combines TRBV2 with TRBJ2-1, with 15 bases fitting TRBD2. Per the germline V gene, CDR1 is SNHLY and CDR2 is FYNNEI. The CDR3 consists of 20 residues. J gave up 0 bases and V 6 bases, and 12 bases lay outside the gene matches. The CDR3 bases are TGTGCCAGCAGGGGCGGGGGACTAGCGGGGGGCCGAAGCTCCTACAATGAGCAGTTCTTC. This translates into CASRGGGLAGGRSSYNEQFF.

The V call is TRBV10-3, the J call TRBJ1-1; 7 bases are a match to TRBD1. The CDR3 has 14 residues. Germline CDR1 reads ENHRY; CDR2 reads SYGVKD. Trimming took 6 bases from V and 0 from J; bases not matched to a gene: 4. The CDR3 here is CAIRTGQVNTEAFF. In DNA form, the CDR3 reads TGTGCCATCAGGACTGGACAGGTGAACACTGAAGCTTTCTTT.